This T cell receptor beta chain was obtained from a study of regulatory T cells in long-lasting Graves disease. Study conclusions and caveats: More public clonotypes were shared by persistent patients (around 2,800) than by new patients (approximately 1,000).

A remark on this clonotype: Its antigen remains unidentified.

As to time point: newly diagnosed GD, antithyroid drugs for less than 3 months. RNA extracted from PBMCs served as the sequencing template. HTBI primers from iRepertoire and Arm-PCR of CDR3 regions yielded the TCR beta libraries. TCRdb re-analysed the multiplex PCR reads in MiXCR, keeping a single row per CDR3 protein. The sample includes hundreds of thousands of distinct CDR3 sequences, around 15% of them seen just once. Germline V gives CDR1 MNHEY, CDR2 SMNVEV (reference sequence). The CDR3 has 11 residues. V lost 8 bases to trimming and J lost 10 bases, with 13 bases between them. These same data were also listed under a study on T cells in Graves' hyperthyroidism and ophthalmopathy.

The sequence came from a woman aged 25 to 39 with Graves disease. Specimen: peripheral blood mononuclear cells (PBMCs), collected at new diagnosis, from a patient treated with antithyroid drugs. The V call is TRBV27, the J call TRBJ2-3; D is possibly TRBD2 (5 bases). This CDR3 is CASGPGKPQYF. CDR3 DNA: TGTGCCAGCGGACCCGGGAAGCCGCAGTATTTT.